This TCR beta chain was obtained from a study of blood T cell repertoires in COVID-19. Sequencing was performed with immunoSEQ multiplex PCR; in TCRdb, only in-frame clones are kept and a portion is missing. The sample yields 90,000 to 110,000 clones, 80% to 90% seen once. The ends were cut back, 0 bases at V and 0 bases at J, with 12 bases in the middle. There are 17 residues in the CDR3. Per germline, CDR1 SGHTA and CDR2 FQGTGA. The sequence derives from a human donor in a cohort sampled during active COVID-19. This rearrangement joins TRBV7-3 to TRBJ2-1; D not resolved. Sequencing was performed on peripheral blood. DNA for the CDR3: TGTGCCAGCAGCTTAACGAGCGCTCAAAGCTCCTACAATGAGCAGTTCTTC. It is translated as CASSLTSAQSSYNEQFF.